A single T cell receptor beta chain is shown here with its context. Sequencing used immunoSEQ multiplex PCR; TCRdb keeps in-frame clones, though not all of them. The table includes around 340,000 clones, around four fifths detected once. This sample is drawn from a study of shared clonotypes between healthy human individuals. The source of this sequence is a man aged 30-40 years in good health. Material for sequencing was memory CD4+ T cells sorted from blood. The subset: CD45RA-negative fraction.

CDR3 sequence: CSVDRGQGYEQYF. DNA for the CDR3: TGCAGCGTTGACAGGGGACAGGGTTACGAGCAGTACTTC. The chain recombines TRBV29-1 with TRBJ2-7; 9 nucleotides line up with TRBD1. CDR1 is SQVTM and CDR2 is ANQGSEA in the germline V gene. V was pared by 3 bases and J by 4 bases, with 4 bases of the junction left unmatched. The CDR3 length is 13 residues.